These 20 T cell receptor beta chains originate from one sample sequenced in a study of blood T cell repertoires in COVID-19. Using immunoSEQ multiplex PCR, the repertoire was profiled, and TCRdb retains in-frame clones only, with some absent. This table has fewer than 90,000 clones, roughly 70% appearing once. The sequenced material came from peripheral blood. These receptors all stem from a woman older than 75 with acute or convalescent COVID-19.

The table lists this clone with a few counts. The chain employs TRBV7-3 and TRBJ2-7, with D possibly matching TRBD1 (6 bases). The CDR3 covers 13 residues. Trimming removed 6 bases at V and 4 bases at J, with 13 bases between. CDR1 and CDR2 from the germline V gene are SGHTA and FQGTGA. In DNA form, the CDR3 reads TGTGCCAGCAGTACAGGGCCCACGTACGAGCAGTACTTC. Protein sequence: CASSTGPTYEQYF.

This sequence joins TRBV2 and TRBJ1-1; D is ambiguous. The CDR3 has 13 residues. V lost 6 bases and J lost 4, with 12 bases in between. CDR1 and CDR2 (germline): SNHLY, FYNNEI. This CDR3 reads CASRGATRTEAFF. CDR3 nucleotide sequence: TGTGCCAGCAGGGGAGCAACGCGCACTGAAGCTTTCTTT.

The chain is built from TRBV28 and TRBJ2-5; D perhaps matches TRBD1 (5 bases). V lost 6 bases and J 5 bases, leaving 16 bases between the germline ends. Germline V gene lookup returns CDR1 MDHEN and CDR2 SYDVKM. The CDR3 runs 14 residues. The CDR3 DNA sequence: TGTGCCAGCAGCTCCCAGGGTAAATGGGAGACCCAGTACTTC. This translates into CASSSQGKWETQYF.

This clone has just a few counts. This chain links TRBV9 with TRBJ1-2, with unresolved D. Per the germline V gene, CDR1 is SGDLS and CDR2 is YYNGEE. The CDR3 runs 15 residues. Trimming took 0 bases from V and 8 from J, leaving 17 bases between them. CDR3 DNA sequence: TGTGCCAGCAGCGTAGACCCGACGGGGTTTTTCGGCTACACCTTC. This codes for CASSVDPTGFFGYTF.

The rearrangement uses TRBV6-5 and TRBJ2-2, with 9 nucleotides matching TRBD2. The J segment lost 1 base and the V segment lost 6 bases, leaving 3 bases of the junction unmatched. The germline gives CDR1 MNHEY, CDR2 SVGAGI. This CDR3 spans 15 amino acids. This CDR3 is CASRRGGENTGELFF. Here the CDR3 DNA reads TGTGCCAGCAGACGCGGGGGGGAGAACACCGGGGAGCTGTTTTTT.

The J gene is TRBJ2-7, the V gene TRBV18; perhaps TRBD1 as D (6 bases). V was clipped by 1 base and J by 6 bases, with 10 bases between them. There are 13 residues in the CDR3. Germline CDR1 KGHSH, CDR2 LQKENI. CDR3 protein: CASSPLGGPEQYF. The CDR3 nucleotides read TGTGCCAGCTCACCACTAGGGGGTCCCGAGCAGTACTTC.

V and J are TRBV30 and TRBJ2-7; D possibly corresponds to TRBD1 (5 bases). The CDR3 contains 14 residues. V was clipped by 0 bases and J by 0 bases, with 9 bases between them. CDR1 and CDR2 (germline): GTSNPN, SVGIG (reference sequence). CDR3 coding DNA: TGTGCCTGGAGTGTAACAGGTCTCTCCTACGAGCAGTACTTC. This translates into CAWSVTGLSYEQYF.

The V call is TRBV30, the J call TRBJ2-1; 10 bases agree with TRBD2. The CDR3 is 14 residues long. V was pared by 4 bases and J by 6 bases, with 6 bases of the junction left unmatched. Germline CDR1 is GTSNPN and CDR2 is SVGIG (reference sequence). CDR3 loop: CAWNKRGGINEQFF. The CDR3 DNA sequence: TGTGCCTGGAATAAGCGGGGGGGCATCAATGAGCAGTTCTTC.

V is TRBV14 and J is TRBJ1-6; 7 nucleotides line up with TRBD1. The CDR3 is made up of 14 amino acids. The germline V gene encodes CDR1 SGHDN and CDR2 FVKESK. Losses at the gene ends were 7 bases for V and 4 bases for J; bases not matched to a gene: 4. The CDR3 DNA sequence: TGTGCCAGCAACTTGGGACAGTATAATTCACCCCTCCACTTT. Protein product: CASNLGQYNSPLHF. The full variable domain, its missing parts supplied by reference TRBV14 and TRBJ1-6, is EAGVTQFPSHSVIEKGQTVTLRCDPISGHDNLYWYRRVMGKEIKFLLHFVKESKQDESGMPNNRFLAERTGGTYSTLKVQPAELEDSGVYFCASNLGQYNSPLHFGNGTRLTVT.

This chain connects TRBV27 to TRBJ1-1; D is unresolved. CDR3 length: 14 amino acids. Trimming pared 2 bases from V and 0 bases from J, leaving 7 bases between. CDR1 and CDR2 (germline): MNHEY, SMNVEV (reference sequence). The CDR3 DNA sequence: TGTGCCAGCAGTTTAATGCGCTTGAACACTGAAGCTTTCTTT. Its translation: CASSLMRLNTEAFF.

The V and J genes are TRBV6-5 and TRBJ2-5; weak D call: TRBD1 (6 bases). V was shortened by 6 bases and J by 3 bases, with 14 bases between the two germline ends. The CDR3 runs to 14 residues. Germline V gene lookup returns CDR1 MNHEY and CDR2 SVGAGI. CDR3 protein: CASRRTAGEETQYF. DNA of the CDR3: TGTGCCAGCAGAAGGACAGCCGGGGAAGAGACCCAGTACTTC.

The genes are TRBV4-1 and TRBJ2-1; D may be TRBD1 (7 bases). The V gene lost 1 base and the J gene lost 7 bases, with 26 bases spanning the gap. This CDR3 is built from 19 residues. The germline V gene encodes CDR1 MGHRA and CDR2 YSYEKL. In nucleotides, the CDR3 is TGCGCCAGCAGCCAAGTGGAGGGGTGGAAGGGGGCGAAAGTAAATGAGCAGTTCTTC. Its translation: CASSQVEGWKGAKVNEQFF.

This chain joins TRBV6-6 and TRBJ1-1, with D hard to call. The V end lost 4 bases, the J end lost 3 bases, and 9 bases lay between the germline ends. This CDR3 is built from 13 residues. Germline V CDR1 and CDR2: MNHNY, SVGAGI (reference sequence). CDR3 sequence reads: CASSLTRDTEAFF. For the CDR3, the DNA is TGTGCCAGCAGTTTGACGAGGGACACTGAAGCTTTCTTT.

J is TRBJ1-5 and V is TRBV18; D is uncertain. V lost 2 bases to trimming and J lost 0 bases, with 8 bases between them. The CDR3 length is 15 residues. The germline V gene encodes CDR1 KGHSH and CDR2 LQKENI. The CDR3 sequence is CASSPGRDSNQPQHF. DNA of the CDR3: TGTGCCAGCTCACCAGGGAGGGATAGCAATCAGCCCCAGCATTTT.

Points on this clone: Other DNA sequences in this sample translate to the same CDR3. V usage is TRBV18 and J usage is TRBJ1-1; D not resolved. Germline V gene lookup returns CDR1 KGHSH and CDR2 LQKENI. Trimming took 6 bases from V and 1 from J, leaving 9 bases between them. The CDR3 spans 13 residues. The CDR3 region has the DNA TGTGCCAGCTCCCCGGAGAGGAACACTGAAGCTTTCTTT. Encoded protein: CASSPERNTEAFF.

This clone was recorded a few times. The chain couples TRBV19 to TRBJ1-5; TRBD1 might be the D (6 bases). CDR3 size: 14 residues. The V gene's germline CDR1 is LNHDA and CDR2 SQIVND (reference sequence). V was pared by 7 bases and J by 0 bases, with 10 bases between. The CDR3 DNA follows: TGTGCCAGTACAGGACAGAATAGCAATCAGCCCCAGCATTTT. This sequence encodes CASTGQNSNQPQHF.

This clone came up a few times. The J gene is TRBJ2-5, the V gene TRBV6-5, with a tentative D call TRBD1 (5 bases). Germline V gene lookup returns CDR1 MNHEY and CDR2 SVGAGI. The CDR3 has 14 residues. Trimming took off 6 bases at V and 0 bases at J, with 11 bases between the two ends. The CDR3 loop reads CASSRTNYQETQYF. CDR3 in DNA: TGTGCCAGCAGCCGGACAAATTACCAAGAGACCCAGTACTTC.

The CDR3 DNA reads as TGTGCCTGGTCTACAGGGGAGGTTGAGGATCCCCTCGAGGGCTACACCTTC. It specifies CAWSTGEVEDPLEGYTF. This chain uses TRBV30 with TRBJ1-2; 7 nucleotides align to TRBD1. CDR1 is GTSNPN, CDR2 SVGIG, per germline (reference sequence). J gave up 8 bases and V 5 bases, and 23 bases lay outside the gene matches. The CDR3 is made up of 17 amino acids.

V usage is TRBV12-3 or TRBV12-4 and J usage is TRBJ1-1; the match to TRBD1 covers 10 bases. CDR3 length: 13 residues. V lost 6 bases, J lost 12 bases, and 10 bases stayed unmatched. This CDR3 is CASRIQDRGSTFF. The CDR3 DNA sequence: TGTGCCAGCAGGATACAGGACAGGGGGTCAACTTTCTTT.

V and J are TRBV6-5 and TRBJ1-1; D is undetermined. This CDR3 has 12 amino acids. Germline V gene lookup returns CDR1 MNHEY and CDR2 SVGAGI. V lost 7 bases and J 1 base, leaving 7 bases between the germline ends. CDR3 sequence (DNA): TGTGCCAGCATCCGGGGGAACACTGAAGCTTTCTTT. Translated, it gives CASIRGNTEAFF.